This T cell receptor (beta chain) is from a study of cytomegalovirus exposure and HLA in healthy donors. PCR used 60 Vbeta primers and 13 Jbeta primers. The data were produced by immunoSEQ multiplex PCR, yet TCRdb's version contains in-frame clones alone and is incomplete. This sample has 90,000 to 140,000 clones, with under 85% found just once. Broader study findings: Most TCR beta V segments were productive about 87% or about 30% of the time in an earlier analysis. Later work found that TCR association rates differed between HLA loci; DRB1 had the most and HLA-C the fewest. Associated with cytomegalovirus, according to the listing, were around 160 TCR beta chains. Reports showed the classifier diagnosing cytomegalovirus status with high specificity and sensitivity.

The germline V gene has CDR1 SGHRS and CDR2 YFSETQ. V dropped 9 bases and J dropped 2 bases, with 14 bases sitting between them. The CDR3 extends over 13 amino acids. To note about this clone: The target antigen is unknown.

This chain joins TRBV5-1 and TRBJ1-1; D is undetermined. The sequenced material came from PBMCs. This TCR was sampled from a young man in good health and CMV-seronegative. The DNA of the CDR3 is TGCGCCACCTCGGCCGGGGTAAACACTGAAGCTTTCTTT. Translation gives CATSAGVNTEAFF. Full variable domain (remainder filled in from reference TRBV5-1 and TRBJ1-1): KAGVTQTPRYLIKTRGQQVTLSCSPISGHRSVSWYQQTPGQGLQFLFEYFSETQRNKGNFPGRFSGRQFSNSRSEMNVSTLELGDSALYLCATSAGVNTEAFFGQGTRLTVV.